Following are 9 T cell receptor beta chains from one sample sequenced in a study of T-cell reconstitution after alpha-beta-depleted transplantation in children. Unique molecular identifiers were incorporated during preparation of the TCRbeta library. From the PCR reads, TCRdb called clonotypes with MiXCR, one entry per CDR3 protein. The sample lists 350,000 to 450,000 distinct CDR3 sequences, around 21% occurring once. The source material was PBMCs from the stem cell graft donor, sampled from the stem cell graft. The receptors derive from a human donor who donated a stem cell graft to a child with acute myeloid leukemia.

The CDR3 here is CASSDRGVNQPQHF. CDR3 nucleotides: TGTGCCAGCAGTGACAGGGGGGTAAATCAGCCCCAGCATTTT. The chain couples TRBV2 to TRBJ1-5, with 7 bases aligning to TRBD1. The CDR3 contains 14 residues. With V trimmed by 3 bases and J by 4 bases, 3 bases remained unmatched. CDR1 is SNHLY and CDR2 is FYNNEI in the germline V gene.

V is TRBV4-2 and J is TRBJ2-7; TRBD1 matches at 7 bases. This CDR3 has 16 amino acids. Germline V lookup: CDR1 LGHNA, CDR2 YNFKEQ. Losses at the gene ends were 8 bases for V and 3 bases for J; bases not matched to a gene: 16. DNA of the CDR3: TGTGCCAGCCGACAGGGAGAGGGCCGCCTAAACTACGAGCAGTACTTC. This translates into CASRQGEGRLNYEQYF.

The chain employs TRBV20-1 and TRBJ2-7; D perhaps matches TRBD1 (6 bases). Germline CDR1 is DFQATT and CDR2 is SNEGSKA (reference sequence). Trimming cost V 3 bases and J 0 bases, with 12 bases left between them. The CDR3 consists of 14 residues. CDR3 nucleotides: TGCAGTGCTAGTGGACAGACTCACTCCTACGAGCAGTACTTC. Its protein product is CSASGQTHSYEQYF.

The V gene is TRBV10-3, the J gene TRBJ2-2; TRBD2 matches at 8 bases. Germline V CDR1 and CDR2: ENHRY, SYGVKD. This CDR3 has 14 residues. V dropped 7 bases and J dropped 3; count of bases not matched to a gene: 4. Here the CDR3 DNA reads TGTGCCATCACCAGAGCGGGGGACACCGGGGAGCTGTTTTTT. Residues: CAITRAGDTGELFF.

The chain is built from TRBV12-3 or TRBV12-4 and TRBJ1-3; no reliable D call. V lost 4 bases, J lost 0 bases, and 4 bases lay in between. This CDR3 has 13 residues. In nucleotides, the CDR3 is TGTGCCAGCAGTTCAGTCTCTGGAAACACCATATATTTT. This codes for CASSSVSGNTIYF.

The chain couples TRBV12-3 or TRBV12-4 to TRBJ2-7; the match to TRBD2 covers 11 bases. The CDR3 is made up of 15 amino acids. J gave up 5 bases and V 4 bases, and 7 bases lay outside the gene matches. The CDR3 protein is CASSSQLAGVHEQYF. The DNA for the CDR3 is TGTGCCAGCAGTTCTCAACTAGCGGGAGTACACGAGCAGTACTTC.

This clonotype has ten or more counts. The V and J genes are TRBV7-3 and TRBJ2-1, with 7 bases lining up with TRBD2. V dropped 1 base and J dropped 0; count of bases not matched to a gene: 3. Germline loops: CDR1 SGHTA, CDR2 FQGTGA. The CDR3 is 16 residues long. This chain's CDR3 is CASSLMSGVSYNEQFF. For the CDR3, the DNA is TGTGCCAGCAGCTTAATGAGCGGGGTCTCCTACAATGAGCAGTTCTTC.

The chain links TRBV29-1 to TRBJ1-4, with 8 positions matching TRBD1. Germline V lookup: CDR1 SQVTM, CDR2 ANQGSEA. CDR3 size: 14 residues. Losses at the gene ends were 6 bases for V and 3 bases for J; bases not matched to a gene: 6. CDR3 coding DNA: TGCAGCGTGAGGGTACAGGGGGCTAATGAAAAACTGTTTTTT. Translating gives CSVRVQGANEKLFF.

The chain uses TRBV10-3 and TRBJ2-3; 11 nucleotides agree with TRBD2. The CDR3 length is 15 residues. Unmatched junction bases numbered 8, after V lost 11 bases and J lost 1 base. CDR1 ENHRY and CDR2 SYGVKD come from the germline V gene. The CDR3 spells CAVQTTSGGTDTQYF. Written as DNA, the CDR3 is TGTGCCGTCCAGACGACTAGCGGGGGCACAGATACGCAGTATTTT.